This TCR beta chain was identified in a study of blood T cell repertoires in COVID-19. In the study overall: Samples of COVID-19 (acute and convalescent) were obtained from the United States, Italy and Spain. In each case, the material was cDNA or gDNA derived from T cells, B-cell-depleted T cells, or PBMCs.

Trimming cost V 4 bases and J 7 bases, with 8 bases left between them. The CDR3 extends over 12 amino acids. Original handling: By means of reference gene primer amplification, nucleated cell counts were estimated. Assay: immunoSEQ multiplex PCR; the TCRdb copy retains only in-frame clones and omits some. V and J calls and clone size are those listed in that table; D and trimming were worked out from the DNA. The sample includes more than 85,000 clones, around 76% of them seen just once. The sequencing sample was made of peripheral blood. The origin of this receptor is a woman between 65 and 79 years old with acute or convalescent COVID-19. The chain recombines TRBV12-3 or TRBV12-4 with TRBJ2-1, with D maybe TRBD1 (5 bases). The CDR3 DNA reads TGTGCCAGCAGTTCCCAGGGTAATGAGCAGTTCTTC. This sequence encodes CASSSQGNEQFF.